This T cell receptor beta chain was recovered during a study of T cell responses to AZD1222 COVID-19 vaccine (dated by TCRdb to 2020 to 2022). About the full investigation: TCR sequencing covered 233 trial participants: nearly 210 given two doses of AZD1222 and about 26 given two doses of MenACWY control vaccine. Trial participants were enrolled by age into 18-55, 56-69 and 70-plus year subgroups, with approximately 150, 30 and 60 TCR-sequenced participants respectively.

What the authors observed across the whole study: The whole spike protein was spanned by vaccine-associated CD4 TCRs, and dominant responses were seen in regions 160-218 and 743-854. Reportedly, close to half of the unique spike-specific TCRs recognized epitopes lying outside the regions that are mutated in the B.1.351 and B.1.1.7 variants. Conclusions about previously exposed vaccinees were limited because only a handful of AZD1222 recipients were SARS-CoV-2 seropositive at baseline. In the small 56-69-year group, the increase in depth fell short of significance, most likely because of low power. No day 14 peak-response samples were available, so repertoires were characterized only after the peak T cell response. A significant rise in spike-specific TCR breadth and depth was observed after two AZD1222 doses relative to day 0 and relative to MenACWY recipients. Most participants were white British and females outnumbered males, and the authors suggested that clonal diversity may have been underestimated.

Based on the germline V gene, the CDR1 and CDR2 sequences are SGHRS and YFSETQ. V is cut by 0 bases and J by 5 bases, and the space between the germline ends is 8 bases. The CDR3 runs 13 amino acids, cysteine and phenylalanine included. Only the CDR3 DNA is retained, 39 bases long and in frame from the first base. The CDR3 regions of human TCRbeta chains were analyzed by immunosequencing. The authors' analysis ran thus. Repertoire TCRs were checked for matches against a reference library of SARS-CoV-2-specific TCRs that had been generated using the MIRA antigen-specificity platform. Breadth was defined as the fraction of unique TCRs that were SARS-CoV-2-associated, and depth was defined as the fraction of total T cells that were SARS-CoV-2-associated. Using the MIRA data, each spike-specific TCR was assigned both to the spike region to which the TCR was reactive and to a CD4 or CD8 class. Log10-transformed breadth and depth values were compared by one-way ANOVA with Sidak's multiple comparisons tests. Entries here come from immuneACCESS through TCRdb and include only in-frame sequences with V and J called. Some clones fail to appear in such tables; in the studies checked, an unresolved V gene covers under half of the shortfall, and the cause of the remainder is unknown. V, J and clone size reflect that table, while D and trimming were determined from the DNA. The sample data list about 100,000 clones, and about 87% of these were observed just once. The top ten clonotypes cover 4% to 4.5% of the sample.

This clone was recorded once. Its antigen remains unidentified. Per-nucleotide qualities are absent, and no much larger clonotype sits a single base away. The sample's time point label, in plain terms: baseline before first vaccination. The label giving this sample's treatment or condition can be read as: meningococcal conjugate vaccine given as trial control. Samples from vaccinated people were obtained from the UK trials COV001 and COV002, which included a single-blind randomized controlled phase 2/3 trial of AZD1222 (ChAdOx1 nCoV-19) in healthy adults. Trial participant PBMC samples were collected at day 0 and day 28 after the second dose for TCRbeta chain sequencing.

This sequence originates from an adult in good health. The rearranged segments are TRBV5-1 and TRBJ2-5; the D region is possibly TRBD1 or TRBD2, each matching across 5 bases. The sample consisted of peripheral blood, taken on day 0 of MenACWY control vaccination. The CDR3 reads CASSLGWGETQYF. The nucleotide sequence reads TGCGCCAGCAGCTTGGGCTGGGGGGAGACCCAGTACTTC.